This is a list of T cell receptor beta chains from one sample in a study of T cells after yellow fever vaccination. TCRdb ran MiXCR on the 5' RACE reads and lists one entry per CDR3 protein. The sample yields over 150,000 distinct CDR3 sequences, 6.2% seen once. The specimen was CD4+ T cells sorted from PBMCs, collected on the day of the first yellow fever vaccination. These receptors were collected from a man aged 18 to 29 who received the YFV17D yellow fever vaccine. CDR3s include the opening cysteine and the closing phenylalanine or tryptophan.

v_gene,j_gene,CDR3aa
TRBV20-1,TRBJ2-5,CSASLSWETQYF
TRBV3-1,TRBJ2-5,CASVPQGLTETQYF
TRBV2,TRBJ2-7,CASSGWGRSYEQYF
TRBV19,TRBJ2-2,CASSMDTVRKNTGELFF
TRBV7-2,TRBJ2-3,CASSLVSGGIGNTQYF
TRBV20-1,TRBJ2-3,CSAATRTDTQYF
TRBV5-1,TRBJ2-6,CASSLVEALSGANVLTF
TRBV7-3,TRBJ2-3,CASSLGVSSTDTQYF
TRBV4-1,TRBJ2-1,CASSQLRNEQFF
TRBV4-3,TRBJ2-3,CASSQDLGSHTDTQYF
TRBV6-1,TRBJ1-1,CASSDRWNTEAFF
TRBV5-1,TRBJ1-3,CASSCYGQPDSGNTIYF
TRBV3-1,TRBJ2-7,CASSHGLAGGGEQYF
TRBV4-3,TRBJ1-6,CASSQDYRGGLPLHF
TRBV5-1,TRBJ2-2,CASPTGVGGELFF
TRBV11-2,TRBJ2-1,CASSLYTSSFRDRVPRHEQFF
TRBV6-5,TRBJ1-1,CASSYSVGTEAFF
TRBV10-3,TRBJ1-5,CAISDAGDNQPQHF
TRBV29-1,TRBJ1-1,CSVCSQTPEAFF
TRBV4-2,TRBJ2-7,CASSQDWGSEQYF
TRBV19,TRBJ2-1,CASSTGQAHYNEQFF
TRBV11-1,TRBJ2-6,CAIRRRGGIRGANVLTF
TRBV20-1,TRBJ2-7,CSAGPGQGDYEQYF
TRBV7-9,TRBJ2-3,CASSLHPEQGYTQYF
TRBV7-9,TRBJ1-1,CASSPGLAEAFF
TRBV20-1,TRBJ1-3,CSAPNSGNTIYF
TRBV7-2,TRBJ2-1,CASSLGLRGPSYNEQFF
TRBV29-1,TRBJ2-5,CSGGAGGETQYF
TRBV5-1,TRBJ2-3,CASSPAGGASTDTQYF
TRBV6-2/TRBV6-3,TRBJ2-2,CASSWTGGENGELFF
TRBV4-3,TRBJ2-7,CASSQDRDRASSYEQYF
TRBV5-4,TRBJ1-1,CASSPRQGFTEAFF
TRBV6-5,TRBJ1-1,CASSYVGRMNTEAFF